One and the same sample provided the 4 T cell receptor beta chains below, sequenced in a study of PD-1 blockade in classical Hodgkin lymphoma. Data came from immunoSEQ multiplex PCR; TCRdb stores just in-frame clones and leaves some out. The data show 25,000 or so clones, around 83% seen once. The time point here: cycle 4 day 1 (C4D1), after less than 7 weeks of nivolumab. All trial patients relapsed after autologous stem cell transplantation. Magnetic negative selection was used to purify CD4+ T cells from PBMCs that had been thawed. The input for sequencing was CD4+ T cells from blood, taken before the fourth cycle of nivolumab. The receptors shown here come from a human donor with classical Hodgkin lymphoma.

This clone was observed a handful of times. This chain joins TRBV7-9 and TRBJ1-1, with TRBD1 identical over 9 bases. Trimming at V came to 5 bases and at J to 1 base, leaving 5 bases not matched to a gene. The CDR3 loop spans 15 amino acids. Germline values: CDR1 SEHNR, CDR2 FQNEAQ (reference sequence). The CDR3 protein is CASSPRQGGNTEAFF. In DNA, the CDR3 is TGTGCCAGCAGCCCGCGACAGGGGGGGAACACTGAAGCTTTCTTT.

This clone is a singleton in its sample. The chain uses TRBV14 and TRBJ2-1; perhaps TRBD2 as D (6 bases). Germline-derived CDR1 and CDR2 are SGHDN and FVKESK. Trimming took off 2 bases at V and 9 bases at J, with 11 bases between the two ends. CDR3 length: 13 residues. CDR3 protein: CASSQRGMAEQFF. Here the CDR3 DNA reads TGTGCCAGCAGCCAACGCGGGATGGCTGAGCAGTTCTTC.

The rearrangement joins TRBV27 to TRBJ1-3; tentatively, D is TRBD1 (6 bases). CDR3 length equals 15 residues. The V end was cut by 3 bases, the J end by 2 bases, with 11 bases between. Looked up from germline, CDR1 is MNHEY and CDR2 is SMNVEV (reference sequence). The CDR3 DNA reads as TGTGCCAGCAGTTTGGGCGGGGGCCCTGGAAACACCATATATTTT. Protein sequence: CASSLGGGPGNTIYF.

The chain combines TRBV30 with TRBJ2-1; D remains unclear. Germline loops: CDR1 GTSNPN, CDR2 SVGIG (reference sequence). The V end lost 0 bases, the J end lost 3 bases, and 12 bases lay between the germline ends. The CDR3 sequence is 15 residues long. The CDR3 sequence: CAWSVPAAFYNEQFF. The DNA for the CDR3 is TGTGCCTGGAGTGTACCCGCGGCCTTCTACAATGAGCAGTTCTTC.